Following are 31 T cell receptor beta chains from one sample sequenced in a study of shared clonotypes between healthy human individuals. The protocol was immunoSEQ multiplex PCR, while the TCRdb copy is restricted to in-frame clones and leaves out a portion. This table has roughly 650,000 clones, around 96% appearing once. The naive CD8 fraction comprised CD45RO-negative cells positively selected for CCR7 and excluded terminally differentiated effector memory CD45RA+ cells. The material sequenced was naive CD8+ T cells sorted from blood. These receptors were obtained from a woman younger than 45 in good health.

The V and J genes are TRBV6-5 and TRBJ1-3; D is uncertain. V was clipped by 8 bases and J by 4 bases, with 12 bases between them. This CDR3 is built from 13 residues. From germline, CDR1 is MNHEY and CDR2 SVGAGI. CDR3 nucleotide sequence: TGTGCCAGCGGAGAGGTTGTGGGAAACACCATATATTTT. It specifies CASGEVVGNTIYF.

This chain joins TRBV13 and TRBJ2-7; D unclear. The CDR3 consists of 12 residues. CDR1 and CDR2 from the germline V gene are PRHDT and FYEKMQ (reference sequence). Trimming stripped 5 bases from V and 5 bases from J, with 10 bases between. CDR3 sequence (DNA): TGTGCCAGCAGCCCCCACGGTAACGAGCAGTACTTC. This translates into CASSPHGNEQYF.

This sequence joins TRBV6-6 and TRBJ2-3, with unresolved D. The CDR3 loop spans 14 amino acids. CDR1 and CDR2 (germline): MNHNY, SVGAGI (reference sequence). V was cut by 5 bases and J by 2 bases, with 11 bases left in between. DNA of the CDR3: TGTGCCAGCAGTCAGGACGTTTACACAGATACGCAGTATTTT. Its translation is CASSQDVYTDTQYF.

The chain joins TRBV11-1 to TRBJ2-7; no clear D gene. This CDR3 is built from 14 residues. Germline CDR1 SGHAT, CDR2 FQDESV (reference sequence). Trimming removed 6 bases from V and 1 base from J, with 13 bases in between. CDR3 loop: CASSPRLSSYEQYF. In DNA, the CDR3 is TGTGCCAGCAGTCCAAGGCTTAGTTCCTACGAGCAGTACTTC.

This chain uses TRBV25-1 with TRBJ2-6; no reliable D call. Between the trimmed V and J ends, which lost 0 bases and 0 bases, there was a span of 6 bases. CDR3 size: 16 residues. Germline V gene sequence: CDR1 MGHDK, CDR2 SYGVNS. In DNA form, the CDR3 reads TGTGCCAGCAGTGAATATAAGGTCTCTGGGGCCAACGTCCTGACTTTC. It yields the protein CASSEYKVSGANVLTF.

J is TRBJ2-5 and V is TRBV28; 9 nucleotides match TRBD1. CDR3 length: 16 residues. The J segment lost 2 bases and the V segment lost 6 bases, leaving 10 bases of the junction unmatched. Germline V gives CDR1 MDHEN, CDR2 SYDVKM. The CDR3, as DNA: TGTGCCAGCAGCCCAACGGGACAGGGTCTTCAAGAGACCCAGTACTTC. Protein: CASSPTGQGLQETQYF.

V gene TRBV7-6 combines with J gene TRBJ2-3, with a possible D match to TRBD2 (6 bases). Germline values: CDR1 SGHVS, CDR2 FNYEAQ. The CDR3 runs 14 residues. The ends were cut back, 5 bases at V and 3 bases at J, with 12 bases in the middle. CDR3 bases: TGTGCCAGCAGCCCCGAGACTAGGACAGATACGCAGTATTTT. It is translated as CASSPETRTDTQYF.

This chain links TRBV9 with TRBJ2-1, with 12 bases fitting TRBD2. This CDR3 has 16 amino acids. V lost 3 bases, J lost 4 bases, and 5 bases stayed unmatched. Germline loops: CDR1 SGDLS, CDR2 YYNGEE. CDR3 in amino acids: CASSARLAGEYNEQFF. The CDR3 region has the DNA TGTGCCAGCAGCGCCCGACTAGCGGGAGAGTACAATGAGCAGTTCTTC.

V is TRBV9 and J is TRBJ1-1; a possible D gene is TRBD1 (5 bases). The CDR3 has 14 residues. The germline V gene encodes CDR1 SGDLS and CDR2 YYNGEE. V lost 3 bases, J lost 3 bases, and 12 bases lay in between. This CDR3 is CASSAEGTYTEAFF. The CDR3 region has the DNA TGTGCCAGCAGCGCAGAAGGGACTTACACTGAAGCTTTCTTT.

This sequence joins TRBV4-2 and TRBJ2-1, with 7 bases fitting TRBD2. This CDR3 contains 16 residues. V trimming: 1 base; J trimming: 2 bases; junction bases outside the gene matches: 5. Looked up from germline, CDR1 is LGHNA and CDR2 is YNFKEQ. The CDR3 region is CASSQAPSGAYNEQFF. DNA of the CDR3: TGTGCCAGCAGCCAAGCCCCTAGCGGCGCCTACAATGAGCAGTTCTTC.

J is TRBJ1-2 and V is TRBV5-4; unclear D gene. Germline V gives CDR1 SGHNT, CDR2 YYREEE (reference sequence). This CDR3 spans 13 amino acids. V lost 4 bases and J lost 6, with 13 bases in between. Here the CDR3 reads CASSHTELDGYTF. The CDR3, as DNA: TGTGCCAGCAGCCATACTGAATTGGATGGCTACACCTTC.

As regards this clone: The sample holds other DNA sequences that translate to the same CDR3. The DNA of the CDR3 is TGTGCCACCAGCAGGGACTCCGGGGAGCAGTACTTC. It encodes CATSRDSGEQYF. V gene TRBV15 combines with J gene TRBJ2-7; possibly TRBD2 for D (5 bases). V was pared by 3 bases and J by 7 bases, with 10 bases between. This CDR3 is 12 amino acids long. Germline lookup yields CDR1 LNHNV and CDR2 YYDKDF (reference sequence).

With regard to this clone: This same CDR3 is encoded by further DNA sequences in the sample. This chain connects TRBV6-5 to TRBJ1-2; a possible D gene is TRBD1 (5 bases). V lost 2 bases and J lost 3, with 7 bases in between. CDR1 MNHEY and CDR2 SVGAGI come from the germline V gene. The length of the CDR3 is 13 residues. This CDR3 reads CASSYGTDYGYTF. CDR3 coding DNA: TGTGCCAGCAGTTACGGGACTGACTATGGCTACACCTTC.

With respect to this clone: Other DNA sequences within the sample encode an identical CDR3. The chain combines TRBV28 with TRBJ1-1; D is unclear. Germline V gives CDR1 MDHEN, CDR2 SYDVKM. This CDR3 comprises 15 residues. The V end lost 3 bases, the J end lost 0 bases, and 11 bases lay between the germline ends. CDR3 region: CASSFRLGMNTEAFF. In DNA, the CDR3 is TGTGCCAGCAGTTTCCGACTCGGAATGAACACTGAAGCTTTCTTT.

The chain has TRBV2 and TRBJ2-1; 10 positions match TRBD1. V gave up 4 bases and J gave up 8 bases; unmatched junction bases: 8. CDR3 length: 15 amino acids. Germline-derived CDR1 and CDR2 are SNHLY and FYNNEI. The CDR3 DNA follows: TGTGCCAGCAGTGTCCGGGACAGGGGTGCAGATGAGCAGTTCTTC. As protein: CASSVRDRGADEQFF. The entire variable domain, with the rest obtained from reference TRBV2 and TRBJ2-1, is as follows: EPEVTQTPSHQVTQMGQEVILRCVPISNHLYFYWYRQILGQKVEFLVSFYNNEISEKSEIFDDQFSVERPDGSNFTLKIRSTKLEDSAMYFCASSVRDRGADEQFFGPGTRLTVL.

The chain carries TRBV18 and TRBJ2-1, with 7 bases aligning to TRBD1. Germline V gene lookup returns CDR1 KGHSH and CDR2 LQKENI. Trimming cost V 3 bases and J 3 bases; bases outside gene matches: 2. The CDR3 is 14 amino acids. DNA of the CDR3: TGTGCCAGCTCACCCCGGGACAGCTACAATGAGCAGTTCTTC. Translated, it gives CASSPRDSYNEQFF. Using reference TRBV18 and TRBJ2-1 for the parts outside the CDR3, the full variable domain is NAGVMQNPRHLVRRRGQEARLRCSPMKGHSHVYWYRQLPEEGLKFMVYLQKENIIDESGMPKERFSAEFPKEGPSILRIQQVVRGDSAAYFCASSPRDSYNEQFFGPGTRLTVL.

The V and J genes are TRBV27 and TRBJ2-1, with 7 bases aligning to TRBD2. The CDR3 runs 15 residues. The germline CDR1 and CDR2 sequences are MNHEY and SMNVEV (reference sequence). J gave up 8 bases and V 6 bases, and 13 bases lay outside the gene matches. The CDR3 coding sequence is TGTGCCAGCAGGGGAGGGGTGGGGAGGGGCGATGAGCAGTTCTTC. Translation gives CASRGGVGRGDEQFF.

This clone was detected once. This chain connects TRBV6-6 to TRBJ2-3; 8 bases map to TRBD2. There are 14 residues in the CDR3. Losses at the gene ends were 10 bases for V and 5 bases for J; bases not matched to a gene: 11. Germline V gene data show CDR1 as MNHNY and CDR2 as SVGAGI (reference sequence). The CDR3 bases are TGTGCCATCCAGAGCGGGAGCCAAATAGATACGCAGTATTTT. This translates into CAIQSGSQIDTQYF.

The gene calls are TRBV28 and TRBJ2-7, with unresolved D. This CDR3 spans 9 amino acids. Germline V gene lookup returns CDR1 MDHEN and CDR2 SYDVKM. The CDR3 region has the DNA TGTGAAGCTTCCTACGAGCAGTACTTC. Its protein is CEASYEQYF.

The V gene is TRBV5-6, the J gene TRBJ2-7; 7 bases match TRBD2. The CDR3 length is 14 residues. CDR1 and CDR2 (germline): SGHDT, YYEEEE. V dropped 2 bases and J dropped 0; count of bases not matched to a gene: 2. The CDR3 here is CASSFGGNSYEQYF. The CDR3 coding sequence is TGTGCCAGCAGCTTCGGGGGGAACTCCTACGAGCAGTACTTC.

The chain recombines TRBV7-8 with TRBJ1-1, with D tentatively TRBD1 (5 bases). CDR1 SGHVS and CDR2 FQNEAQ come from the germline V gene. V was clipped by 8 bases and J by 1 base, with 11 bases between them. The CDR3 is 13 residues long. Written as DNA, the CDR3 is TGTGCCAGCCGGCTAGACAGGAACACTGAAGCTTTCTTT. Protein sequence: CASRLDRNTEAFF.

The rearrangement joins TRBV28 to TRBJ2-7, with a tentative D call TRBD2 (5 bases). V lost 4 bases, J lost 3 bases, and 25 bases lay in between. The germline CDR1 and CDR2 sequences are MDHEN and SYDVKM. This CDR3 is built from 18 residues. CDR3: CASSSARAGGAGIYEQYF. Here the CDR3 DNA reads TGTGCCAGCAGTTCGGCGCGGGCGGGTGGTGCCGGAATCTACGAGCAGTACTTC.

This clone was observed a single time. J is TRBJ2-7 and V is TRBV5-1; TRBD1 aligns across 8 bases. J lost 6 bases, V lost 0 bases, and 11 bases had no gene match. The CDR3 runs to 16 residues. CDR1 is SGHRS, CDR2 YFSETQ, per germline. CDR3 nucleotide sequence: TGCGCCAGCAGCTTGGAAAGAAGGACAGGGAGAGTCGAGCAGTACTTC. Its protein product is CASSLERRTGRVEQYF. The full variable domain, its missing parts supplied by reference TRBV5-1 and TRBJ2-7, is KAGVTQTPRYLIKTRGQQVTLSCSPISGHRSVSWYQQTPGQGLQFLFEYFSETQRNKGNFPGRFSGRQFSNSRSEMNVSTLELGDSALYLCASSLERRTGRVEQYFGPGTRLTVT.

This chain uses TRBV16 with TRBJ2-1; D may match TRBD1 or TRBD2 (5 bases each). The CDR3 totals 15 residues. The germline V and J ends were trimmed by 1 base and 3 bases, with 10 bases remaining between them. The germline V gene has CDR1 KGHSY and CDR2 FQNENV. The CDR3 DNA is TGTGCCAGCAGCCAATTAAGGGACCACTACAATGAGCAGTTCTTC. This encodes CASSQLRDHYNEQFF.

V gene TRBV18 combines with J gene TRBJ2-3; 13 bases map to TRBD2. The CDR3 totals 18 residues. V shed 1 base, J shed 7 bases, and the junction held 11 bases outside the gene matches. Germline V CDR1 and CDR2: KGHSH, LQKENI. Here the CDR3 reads CASSPLPRRTSGSHTQYF. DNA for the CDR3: TGTGCCAGCTCACCACTCCCTCGCAGGACTAGCGGGAGTCATACGCAGTATTTT.

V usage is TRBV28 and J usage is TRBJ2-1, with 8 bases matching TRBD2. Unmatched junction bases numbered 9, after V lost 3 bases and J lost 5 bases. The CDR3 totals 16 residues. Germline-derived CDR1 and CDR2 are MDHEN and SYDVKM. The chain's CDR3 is CASSLSREGKDNEQFF. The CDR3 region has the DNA TGTGCCAGCAGTTTGAGTCGGGAGGGCAAGGACAATGAGCAGTTCTTC.

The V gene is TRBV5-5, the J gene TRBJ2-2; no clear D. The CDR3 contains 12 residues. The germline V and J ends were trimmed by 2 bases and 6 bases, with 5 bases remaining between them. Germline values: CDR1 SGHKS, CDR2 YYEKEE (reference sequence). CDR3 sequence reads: CASSLWSGELFF. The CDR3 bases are TGTGCCAGCAGCTTATGGTCCGGGGAGCTGTTTTTT.

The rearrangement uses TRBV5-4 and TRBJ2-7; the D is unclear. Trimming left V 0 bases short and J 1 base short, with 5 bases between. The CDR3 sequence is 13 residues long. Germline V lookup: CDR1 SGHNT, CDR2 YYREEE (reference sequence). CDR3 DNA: TGTGCCAGCAGCTTGGGAATGTCCTACGAGCAGTACTTC. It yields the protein CASSLGMSYEQYF.

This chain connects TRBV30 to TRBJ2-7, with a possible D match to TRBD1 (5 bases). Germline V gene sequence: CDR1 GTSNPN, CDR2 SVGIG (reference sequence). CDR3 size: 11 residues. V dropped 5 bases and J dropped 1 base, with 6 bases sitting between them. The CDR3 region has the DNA TGTGCCTGGGACAGTTCCTACGAGCAGTACTTC. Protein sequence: CAWDSSYEQYF.

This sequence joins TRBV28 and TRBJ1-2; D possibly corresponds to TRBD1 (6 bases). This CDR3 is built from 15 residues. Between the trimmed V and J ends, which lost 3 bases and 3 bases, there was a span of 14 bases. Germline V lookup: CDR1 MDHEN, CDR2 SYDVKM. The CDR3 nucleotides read TGTGCCAGCAGTTTTTTCCGGACAGCTGACTATGGCTACACCTTC. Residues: CASSFFRTADYGYTF.

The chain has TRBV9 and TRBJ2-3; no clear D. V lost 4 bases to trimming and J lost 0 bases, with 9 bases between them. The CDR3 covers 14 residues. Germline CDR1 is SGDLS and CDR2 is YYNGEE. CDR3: CASSSDLSTDTQYF. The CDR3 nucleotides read TGTGCCAGCAGCTCAGACTTAAGCACAGATACGCAGTATTTT.